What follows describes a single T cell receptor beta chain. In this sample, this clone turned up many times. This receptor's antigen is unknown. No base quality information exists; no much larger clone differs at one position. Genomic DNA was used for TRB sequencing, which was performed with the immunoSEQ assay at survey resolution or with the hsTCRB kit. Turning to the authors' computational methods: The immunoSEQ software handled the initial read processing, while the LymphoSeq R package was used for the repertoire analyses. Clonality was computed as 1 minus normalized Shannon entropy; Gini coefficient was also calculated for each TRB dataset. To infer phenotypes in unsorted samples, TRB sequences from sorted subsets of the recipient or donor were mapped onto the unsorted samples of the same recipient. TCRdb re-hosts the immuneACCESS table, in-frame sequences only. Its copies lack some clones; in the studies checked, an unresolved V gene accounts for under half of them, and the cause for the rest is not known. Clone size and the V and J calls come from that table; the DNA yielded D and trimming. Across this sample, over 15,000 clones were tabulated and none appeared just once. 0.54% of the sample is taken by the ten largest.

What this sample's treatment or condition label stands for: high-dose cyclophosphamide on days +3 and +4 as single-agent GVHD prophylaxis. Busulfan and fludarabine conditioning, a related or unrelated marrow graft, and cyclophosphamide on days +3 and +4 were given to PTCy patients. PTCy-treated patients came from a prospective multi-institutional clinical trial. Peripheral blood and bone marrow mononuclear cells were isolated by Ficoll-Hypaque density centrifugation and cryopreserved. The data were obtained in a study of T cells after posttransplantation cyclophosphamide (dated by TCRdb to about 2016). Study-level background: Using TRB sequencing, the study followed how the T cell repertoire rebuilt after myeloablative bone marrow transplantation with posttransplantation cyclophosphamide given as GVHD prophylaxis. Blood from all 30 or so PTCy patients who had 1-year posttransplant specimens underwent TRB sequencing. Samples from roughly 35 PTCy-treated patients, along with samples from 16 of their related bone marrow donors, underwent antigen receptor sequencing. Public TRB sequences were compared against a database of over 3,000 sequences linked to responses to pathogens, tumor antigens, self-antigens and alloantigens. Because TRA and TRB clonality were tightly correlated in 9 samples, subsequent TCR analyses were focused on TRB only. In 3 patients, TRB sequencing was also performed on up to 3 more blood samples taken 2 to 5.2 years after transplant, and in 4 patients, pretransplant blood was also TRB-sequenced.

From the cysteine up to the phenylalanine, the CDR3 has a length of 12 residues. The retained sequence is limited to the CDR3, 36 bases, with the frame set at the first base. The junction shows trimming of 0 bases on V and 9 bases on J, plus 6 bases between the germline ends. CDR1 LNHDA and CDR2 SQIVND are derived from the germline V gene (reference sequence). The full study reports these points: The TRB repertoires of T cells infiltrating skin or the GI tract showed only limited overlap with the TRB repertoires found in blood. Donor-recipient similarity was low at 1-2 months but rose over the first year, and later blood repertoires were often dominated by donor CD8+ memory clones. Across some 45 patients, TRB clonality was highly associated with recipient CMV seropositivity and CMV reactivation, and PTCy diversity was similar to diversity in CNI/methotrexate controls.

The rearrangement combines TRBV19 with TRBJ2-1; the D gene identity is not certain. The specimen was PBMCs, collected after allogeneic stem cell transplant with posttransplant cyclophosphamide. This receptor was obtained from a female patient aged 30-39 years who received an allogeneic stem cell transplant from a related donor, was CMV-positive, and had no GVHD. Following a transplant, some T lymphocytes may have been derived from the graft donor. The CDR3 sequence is CASSIERSEQFF. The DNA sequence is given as TGTGCCAGTAGTATAGAAAGGAGTGAGCAGTTCTTC.